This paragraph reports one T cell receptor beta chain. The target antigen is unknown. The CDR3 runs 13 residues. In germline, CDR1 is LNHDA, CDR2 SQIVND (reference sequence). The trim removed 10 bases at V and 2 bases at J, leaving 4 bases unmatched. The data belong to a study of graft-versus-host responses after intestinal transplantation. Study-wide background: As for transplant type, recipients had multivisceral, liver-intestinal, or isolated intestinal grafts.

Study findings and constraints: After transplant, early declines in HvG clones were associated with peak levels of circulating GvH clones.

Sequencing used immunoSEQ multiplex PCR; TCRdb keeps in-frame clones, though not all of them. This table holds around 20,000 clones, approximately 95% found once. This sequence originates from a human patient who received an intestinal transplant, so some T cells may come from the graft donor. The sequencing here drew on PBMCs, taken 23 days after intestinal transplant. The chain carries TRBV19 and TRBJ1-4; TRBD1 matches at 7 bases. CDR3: CATWTGTNEKLFF. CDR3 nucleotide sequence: TGTGCCACCTGGACAGGCACTAATGAAAAACTGTTTTTT.